Listed here are 6 T cell receptor beta chains from one sample, sequenced in a study of tumor-infiltrating lymphocytes in localized non-small cell lung cancer. TCRdb's copy holds only in-frame clones and misses some; the assay was immunoSEQ multiplex PCR. The table shows approximately 17,000 clones, with around 72% occurring only once. Sequencing was performed on lung tumor tissue. All receptors derive from a human donor with non-small cell lung cancer.

This clone was found once. CDR3 in amino acids: CASSWRGDRLNYGYTF. The CDR3, as DNA: TGCGCCAGCAGCTGGCGGGGGGACAGGCTAAACTATGGCTACACCTTC. This chain links TRBV5-1 with TRBJ1-2; TRBD1 matches at 8 bases. The CDR3 extends over 16 amino acids. Germline trimming cut 3 bases from V and 2 bases from J; bases unmatched to any gene: 9. The germline V gene encodes CDR1 SGHRS and CDR2 YFSETQ.

The CDR3 region is CASSPGSEGNTEAFF. DNA for the CDR3: TGTGCCAGCTCACCAGGTTCAGAGGGTAACACTGAAGCTTTCTTT. The V gene is TRBV18, the J gene TRBJ1-1; D not certain. V lost 2 bases to trimming and J lost 2 bases, with 12 bases between them. This CDR3 has 15 amino acids. Germline loops: CDR1 KGHSH, CDR2 LQKENI.

This clone was found a few times. The rearrangement joins TRBV5-4 to TRBJ1-1, with D hard to call. With 0 bases removed from V and 8 bases from J, the gap between germline ends came to 14 bases. Germline CDR1 is SGHNT and CDR2 is YYREEE (reference sequence). The CDR3 is made up of 14 amino acids. The CDR3 here is CASSLDADDPEAFF. In nucleotides, the CDR3 is TGTGCCAGCAGCTTGGACGCCGATGACCCCGAAGCTTTCTTT. Variable domain in full (rest from reference TRBV5-4 and TRBJ1-1): ETGVTQSPTHLIKTRGQQVTLRCSSQSGHNTVSWYQQALGQGPQFIFQYYREEENGRGNFPPRFSGLQFPNYSSELNVNALELDDSALYLCASSLDADDPEAFFGQGTRLTVV.

This clone was counted between two and nine times. Within the sample, other DNA sequences also encode this same CDR3. The genes are TRBV30 and TRBJ1-1; D gene ambiguous. Germline CDR1 and CDR2: GTSNPN and SVGIG (reference sequence). The V end was cut by 4 bases, the J end by 1 base, with 4 bases between. This CDR3 comprises 11 residues. The CDR3 DNA reads TGTGCCTGGAAGGGGAACACTGAAGCTTTCTTT. Residues: CAWKGNTEAFF.

J is TRBJ1-4 and V is TRBV28, with 8 bases identical to TRBD1. CDR1 MDHEN and CDR2 SYDVKM come from the germline V gene. Trimming removed 3 bases from V and 3 bases from J; junction bases left unmatched: 3. This CDR3 is 15 amino acids long. The CDR3 reads CASSLGDRPNEKLFF. CDR3 coding DNA: TGTGCCAGCAGTTTGGGGGACAGGCCTAATGAAAAACTGTTTTTT.

This chain connects TRBV7-9 to TRBJ2-3; TRBD1 aligns across 8 bases. Per the germline V gene, CDR1 is SEHNR and CDR2 is FQNEAQ (reference sequence). The CDR3 is made up of 16 amino acids. V lost 1 base to trimming and J lost 2 bases; unmatched junction nucleotides: 5. DNA for the CDR3: TGTGCCAGCAGCTTAGACATCAGGGGGCACACAGATACGCAGTATTTT. Translating gives CASSLDIRGHTDTQYF.